The 4 T cell receptor beta chains below all came from one sample that was sequenced in a study of blood T cell repertoires in COVID-19. Method: immunoSEQ multiplex PCR; TCRdb's copy keeps in-frame clones and lacks some. The sample has 250,000 or so clones, approximately 88% seen once. Sequencing used PBMCs or T cells enriched from blood (not recorded which). Receptors originate from a woman aged 25-40 years with acute COVID-19.

The chain links TRBV5-6 to TRBJ1-1, with D possibly matching TRBD1 (5 bases). V lost 4 bases and J 0 bases, leaving 16 bases between the germline ends. Germline-derived CDR1 and CDR2 are SGHDT and YYEEEE. This CDR3 spans 16 amino acids. The DNA of the CDR3 is TGTGCCAGCAGCCCATGGACGGGGGAGATGAACACTGAAGCTTTCTTT. Its translation: CASSPWTGEMNTEAFF. Full variable domain (missing parts from reference TRBV5-6 and TRBJ1-1): DAGVTQSPTHLIKTRGQQVTLRCSPKSGHDTVSWYQQALGQGPQFIFQYYEEEERQRGNFPDRFSGHQFPNYSSELNVNALLLGDSALYLCASSPWTGEMNTEAFFGQGTRLTVV.

The chain couples TRBV12-3 or TRBV12-4 to TRBJ2-7; D call uncertain. Trimming removed 3 bases from V and 6 bases from J, with 9 bases in between. The CDR3 sequence is 12 residues long. The CDR3 DNA reads as TGTGCCAGCAGTTTGAGTTGGTTCGAGCAGTACTTC. Translated: CASSLSWFEQYF.

The chain employs TRBV7-8 and TRBJ1-1; 7 nucleotides match TRBD1. The CDR3 has 17 residues. J gave up 5 bases and V 2 bases, and 14 bases lay outside the gene matches. The V gene's germline CDR1 is SGHVS and CDR2 FQNEAQ. The CDR3 here is CASSLKARMTGRTEAFF. The CDR3 nucleotides are TGTGCCAGCAGCTTAAAAGCCCGAATGACAGGGCGGACTGAAGCTTTCTTT.

The V gene is TRBV19, the J gene TRBJ2-7; no clear D gene. The length of the CDR3 is 13 residues. The germline V gene has CDR1 LNHDA and CDR2 SQIVND (reference sequence). V was cut by 8 bases and J by 2 bases, with 13 bases left in between. CDR3 amino acids: CASAEQRAYEQYF. The CDR3 DNA sequence: TGTGCCAGTGCAGAACAGAGAGCCTACGAGCAGTACTTC.